This entry lists 6 T cell receptor beta chains sequenced from one sample in a study of post-analysis software for immune sequencing data. These receptors are not linked to any known antigen. The library was made from cDNA and included unique molecular identifiers. TCRdb called the PCR reads again in MiXCR, with one record for every CDR3 protein. The sample has roughly 540,000 distinct CDR3 sequences; roughly 34% are singletons. Whole-study results and caveats: TRBV5-6, TRBV5-1 and TRBV20-1 were among four to six TRBV segments more frequent in patients than controls.

Sequenced input: blood. The receptors derive from a girl aged 2-17 years with multiple sclerosis.

This sequence joins TRBV7-9 and TRBJ2-7, with D unresolved. Germline CDR1 SEHNR, CDR2 FQNEAQ (reference sequence). The V end was cut by 1 base, the J end by 7 bases, with 11 bases between. The CDR3 totals 13 residues. The CDR3 nucleotides are TGTGCCAGCAGCTTAGTGAACGCAAGGGAGCAGTACTTC. It specifies CASSLVNAREQYF.

The chain couples TRBV7-9 to TRBJ1-2; D ambiguous. V dropped 5 bases and J dropped 6 bases, with 19 bases sitting between them. Germline values: CDR1 SEHNR, CDR2 FQNEAQ (reference sequence). CDR3 length equals 15 residues. CDR3 bases: TGTGCCAGCAGCGCAAGTGGTGGGAAGAGGGATGGCTACACCTTC. Its translation: CASSASGGKRDGYTF.

In its sample, this clonotype was seen a few times. The chain carries TRBV5-1 and TRBJ2-3; TRBD2 matches 10 bases. With V trimmed by 4 bases and J by 6 bases, 5 bases remained unmatched. CDR3 size: 14 residues. Germline lookup yields CDR1 SGHRS and CDR2 YFSETQ. The CDR3 sequence: CASSISGGTDTQYF. CDR3 in DNA: TGCGCCAGCAGCATTAGCGGGGGGACTGATACGCAGTATTTT.

The V gene is TRBV12-3 or TRBV12-4, the J gene TRBJ2-1; a weak D match, TRBD2 (5 bases). The CDR3 spans 15 residues. Trimming stripped 3 bases from V and 7 bases from J, with 16 bases between. CDR3 sequence reads: CASSFSSRGRNEQFF. As DNA, the CDR3 is TGTGCCAGCAGTTTTTCTAGCCGGGGAAGGAATGAGCAGTTCTTC.

This clonotype has only a few counts. The chain joins TRBV7-9 to TRBJ1-2; 9 positions match TRBD1. Germline V gene sequence: CDR1 SEHNR, CDR2 FQNEAQ (reference sequence). CDR3 length: 15 amino acids. V lost 5 bases and J lost 2; bases outside the gene matches: 6. This CDR3 reads CASSDATGGNYGYTF. The CDR3 nucleotides are TGTGCCAGCAGCGATGCGACAGGGGGGAACTATGGCTACACCTTC.

V gene TRBV4-1 combines with J gene TRBJ2-4, with TRBD1 matching 7 bases. In germline, CDR1 is MGHRA, CDR2 YSYEKL. The V and J ends lost 6 bases and 10 bases, in that order; junction bases with no gene match: 6. The CDR3 consists of 12 residues. This CDR3 reads CASRDTGAIQYF. The CDR3 DNA sequence: TGCGCCAGCAGGGATACAGGGGCGATTCAGTACTTC.